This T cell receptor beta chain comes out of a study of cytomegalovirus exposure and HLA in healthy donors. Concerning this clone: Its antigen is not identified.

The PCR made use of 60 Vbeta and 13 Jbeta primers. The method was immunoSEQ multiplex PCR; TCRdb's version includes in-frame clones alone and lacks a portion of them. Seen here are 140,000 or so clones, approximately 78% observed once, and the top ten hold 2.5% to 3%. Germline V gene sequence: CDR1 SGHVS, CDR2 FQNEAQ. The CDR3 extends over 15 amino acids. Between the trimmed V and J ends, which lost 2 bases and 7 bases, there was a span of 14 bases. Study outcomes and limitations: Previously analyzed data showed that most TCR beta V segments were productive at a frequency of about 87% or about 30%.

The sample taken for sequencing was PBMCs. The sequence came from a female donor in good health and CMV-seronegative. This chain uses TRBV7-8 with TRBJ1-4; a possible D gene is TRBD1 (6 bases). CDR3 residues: CASSLIGTSLEKLFF. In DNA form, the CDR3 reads TGTGCCAGCAGCTTAATAGGGACAAGTCTTGAAAAACTGTTTTTT.